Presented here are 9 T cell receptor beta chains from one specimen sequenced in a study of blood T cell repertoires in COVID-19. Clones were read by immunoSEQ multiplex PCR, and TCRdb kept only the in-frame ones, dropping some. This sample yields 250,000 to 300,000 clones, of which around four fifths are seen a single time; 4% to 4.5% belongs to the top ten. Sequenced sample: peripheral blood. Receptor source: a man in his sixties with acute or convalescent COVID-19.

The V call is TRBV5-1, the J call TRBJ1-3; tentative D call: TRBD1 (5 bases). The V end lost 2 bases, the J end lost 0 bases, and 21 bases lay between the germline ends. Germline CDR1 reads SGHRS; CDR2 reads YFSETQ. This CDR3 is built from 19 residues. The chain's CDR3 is CASSLNLVRAGLSGNTIYF. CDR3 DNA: TGCGCCAGCAGCTTAAACCTGGTCAGGGCTGGGCTCTCTGGAAACACCATATATTTT.

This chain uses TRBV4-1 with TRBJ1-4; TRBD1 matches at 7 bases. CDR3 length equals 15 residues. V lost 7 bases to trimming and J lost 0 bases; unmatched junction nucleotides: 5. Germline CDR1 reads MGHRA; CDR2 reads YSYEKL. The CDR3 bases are TGCGCCAGCACGACAGGGTTCGCAACTAATGAAAAACTGTTTTTT. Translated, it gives CASTTGFATNEKLFF.

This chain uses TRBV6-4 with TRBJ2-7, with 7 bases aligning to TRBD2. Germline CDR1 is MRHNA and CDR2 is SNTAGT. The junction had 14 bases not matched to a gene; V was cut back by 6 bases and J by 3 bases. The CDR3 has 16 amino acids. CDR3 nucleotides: TGTGCCAGCAGAAGGGAGAGGGGAGGGACGGACTACGAGCAGTACTTC. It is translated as CASRRERGGTDYEQYF.

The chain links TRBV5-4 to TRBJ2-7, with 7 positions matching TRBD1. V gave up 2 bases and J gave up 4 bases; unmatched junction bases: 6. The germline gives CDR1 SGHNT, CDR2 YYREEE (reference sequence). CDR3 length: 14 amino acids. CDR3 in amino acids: CASSFSGGKYEQYF. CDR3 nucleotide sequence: TGTGCCAGCAGCTTTTCAGGGGGAAAGTACGAGCAGTACTTC. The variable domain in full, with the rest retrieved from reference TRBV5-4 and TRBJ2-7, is ETGVTQSPTHLIKTRGQQVTLRCSSQSGHNTVSWYQQALGQGPQFIFQYYREEENGRGNFPPRFSGLQFPNYSSELNVNALELDDSALYLCASSFSGGKYEQYFGPGTRLTVT.

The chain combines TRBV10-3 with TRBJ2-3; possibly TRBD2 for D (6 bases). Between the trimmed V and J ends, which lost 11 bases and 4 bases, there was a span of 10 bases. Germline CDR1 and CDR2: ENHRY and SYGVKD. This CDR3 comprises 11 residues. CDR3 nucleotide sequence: TGTGCCGTGACTAGAGCAGATACGCAGTATTTT. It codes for CAVTRADTQYF.

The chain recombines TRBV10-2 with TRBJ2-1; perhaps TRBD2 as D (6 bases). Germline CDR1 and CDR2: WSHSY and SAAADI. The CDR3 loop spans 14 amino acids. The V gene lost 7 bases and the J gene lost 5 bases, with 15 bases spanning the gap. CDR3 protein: CASKPGLANNEQFF. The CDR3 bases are TGCGCCAGCAAGCCGGGACTGGCGAACAATGAGCAGTTCTTC.

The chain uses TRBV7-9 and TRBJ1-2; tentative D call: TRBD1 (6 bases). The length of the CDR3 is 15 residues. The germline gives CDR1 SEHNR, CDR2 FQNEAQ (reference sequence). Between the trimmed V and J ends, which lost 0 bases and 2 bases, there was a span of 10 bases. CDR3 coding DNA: TGTGCCAGCAGCTTAGCCACAGGGACCAACTATGGCTACACCTTC. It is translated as CASSLATGTNYGYTF.

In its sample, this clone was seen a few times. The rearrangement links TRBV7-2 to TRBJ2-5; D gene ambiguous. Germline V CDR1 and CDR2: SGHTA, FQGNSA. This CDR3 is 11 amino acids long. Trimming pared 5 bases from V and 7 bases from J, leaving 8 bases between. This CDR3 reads CASSRRGTQYF. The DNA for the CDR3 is TGTGCCAGCAGCAGACGCGGGACCCAGTACTTC.

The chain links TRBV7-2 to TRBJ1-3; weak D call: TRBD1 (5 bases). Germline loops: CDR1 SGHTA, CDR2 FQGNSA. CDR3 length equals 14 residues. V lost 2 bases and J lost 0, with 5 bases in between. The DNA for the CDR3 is TGTGCCAGCAGCTTACAGGGCTCTGGAAACACCATATATTTT. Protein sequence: CASSLQGSGNTIYF.